This T cell receptor beta chain is drawn from a study of T cell repertoires in cytomegalovirus infection. Study results and caveats: In two of eight donors, the top clonotype was HLA-C-restricted CMV-specific.

Per the germline V gene, CDR1 is SGHRS and CDR2 is YFSETQ. Deletions cut 0 bases from V and 3 bases from J, with 10 bases between. The CDR3 has 15 amino acids. Worth noting for this clonotype: Its antigen is still unknown.

In TCRdb, the reads were re-called with MiXCR into one record per CDR3 protein. The table has over 100,000 distinct CDR3 sequences, approximately 15% seen once; the top ten hold over 8%. The chain combines TRBV5-1 with TRBJ1-5; possibly TRBD1 for D (5 bases). Sequencing was done on a sample of PBMCs. This clonotype was sampled from a human donor in good health (CMV status not recorded). Some clones in this sample may be carry-over from other donors' samples. CDR3 sequence reads: CASSLAGQFNQPQHF. Here the CDR3 DNA reads TGCGCCAGCAGCTTGGCAGGGCAGTTCAATCAGCCCCAGCATTTT.